This is a list of T cell receptor beta chains from one sample in a study of shared clonotypes between healthy human individuals. The table came from immunoSEQ multiplex PCR; TCRdb's copy has only in-frame clones and leaves some out. The table lists hundreds of thousands of clones, nearly 98% of them singletons. The material sequenced was naive CD8+ T cells sorted from blood. These receptors all come from a man aged 25 to 40 in good health. Both conserved end residues are part of each CDR3. The D gene is left open where the match is weak. Some rows have no size entry. The others give once, few or many, or a class for an expanded clone.

>-|TRBJ2-7|-|TRBV27
CASSGLAWGEQYF
TGTGCCAGCAGTGGTCTAGCTTGGGGCGAGCAGTACTTC
>-|TRBJ2-1|-|TRBV5-4
CASSLKGPYNEQFF
TGTGCCAGCAGCTTGAAGGGGCCCTACAATGAGCAGTTCTTC
>-|TRBJ2-7|-|TRBV29-1
CSVFPDGDLRDEQYF
TGCAGCGTTTTCCCCGACGGGGACCTAAGAGACGAGCAGTACTTC
>-|TRBJ1-3|-|TRBV9
CASSVYPGSGNTIYF
TGTGCCAGCAGCGTTTATCCCGGGTCTGGAAACACCATATATTTT
>-|TRBJ2-3|-|TRBV29-1
CSVRDPGTDTQYF
TGCAGCGTCCGGGACCCCGGGACAGATACGCAGTATTTT
>-|TRBJ1-1|-|TRBV11-2
CASNLQNTEAFF
TGTGCCAGCAATCTACAGAACACTGAAGCTTTCTTT
>-|TRBJ1-3|-|TRBV28
CASSPPTNSGNTIYF
TGTGCCAGCAGTCCGCCGACTAACTCTGGAAACACCATATATTTT
>-|TRBJ1-1|-|TRBV7-2
CATLRDGQYAFF
TGTGCCACCCTGAGGGACGGACAGTATGCTTTCTTT
>once|TRBJ2-7|TRBD1|TRBV15
CATSPRGQGLTYEQYF
TGTGCCACCAGCCCTCGGGGACAGGGACTCACCTACGAGCAGTACTTC
>-|TRBJ2-7|-|TRBV4-1
CASSQDLGDSSSYEQYF
TGCGCCAGCAGCCAAGACCTTGGGGATTCGAGTTCCTACGAGCAGTACTTC
>-|TRBJ2-7|-|TRBV2
CASSYGGGSSYEQYF
TGTGCCAGCAGTTATGGCGGAGGGAGCTCCTACGAGCAGTACTTC
>-|TRBJ2-7|-|TRBV7-9
CASSSTAYEQYF
TGTGCCAGCAGTTCGACAGCCTACGAGCAGTACTTC
>-|TRBJ2-7|TRBD1|TRBV6-1
CASSKGDRGTHLGSEQYF
TGTGCCAGCAGTAAAGGGGACAGGGGGACTCATTTGGGTTCAGAGCAGTACTTC
>-|TRBJ2-7|TRBD2|TRBV7-9
CASSSSGRRGEQYF
TGTGCCAGCAGCTCTAGCGGGAGGAGGGGAGAGCAGTACTTC
>-|TRBJ2-1|TRBD2|TRBV29-1
CSVAGSGTSVVNEQFF
TGCAGCGTAGCGGGATCCGGGACTAGCGTTGTGAATGAGCAGTTCTTC
>-|TRBJ2-1|TRBD2|TRBV10-2
CASRASGHNEQFF
TGCGCCAGCAGAGCTAGCGGTCACAATGAGCAGTTCTTC
>-|TRBJ2-7|-|TRBV5-4
CASSEGRTYEQYF
TGTGCCAGCAGCGAGGGACGGACCTACGAGCAGTACTTC
>-|TRBJ2-5|-|TRBV9
CASSVASTQETQYF
TGTGCCAGCAGCGTAGCGTCTACGCAAGAGACCCAGTACTTC
>-|TRBJ2-7|TRBD2|TRBV11-2
CASSFRTSGYEQYF
TGTGCCAGCAGCTTTCGGACTAGCGGCTACGAGCAGTACTTC
>-|TRBJ2-7|-|TRBV10-3
CAATEALKYEQYF
TGTGCCGCCACAGAGGCGCTCAAATACGAGCAGTACTTC
>-|TRBJ2-2|-|TRBV7-9
CASSYGGAGELFF
TGTGCCAGCAGTTATGGCGGCGCCGGGGAGCTGTTTTTT
>-|TRBJ2-1|-|TRBV7-6
CASSLVPDSLSYNEQFF
TGTGCCAGCAGCTTAGTACCAGACAGTCTCTCCTACAATGAGCAGTTCTTC
>-|TRBJ2-2|-|TRBV14
CASSQDALYTGELFF
TGTGCCAGCAGCCAAGATGCTCTGTACACCGGGGAGCTGTTTTTT
>-|TRBJ2-5|-|TRBV4-1
CASSQVSVSQETQYF
TGCGCCAGCAGCCAAGTATCGGTCTCCCAAGAGACCCAGTACTTC
>-|TRBJ2-1|TRBD2|TRBV7-6
CASSSAGSGGYNEQFF
TGTGCCAGCAGCTCCGCAGGTAGCGGGGGTTACAATGAGCAGTTCTTC
>-|TRBJ2-2|-|TRBV11-2
CASSPDTGELFF
TGTGCCAGCAGCCCGGACACCGGGGAGCTGTTTTTT
>-|TRBJ2-1|TRBD2|TRBV5-6
CASSPTKREGLWGNEQFF
TGTGCCAGCAGCCCCACCAAGCGGGAGGGACTCTGGGGGAATGAGCAGTTCTTC
>-|TRBJ2-7|-|TRBV6-5
CASSYGQTYEQYF
TGTGCCAGCAGTTACGGACAGACCTACGAGCAGTACTTC
>-|TRBJ2-7|-|TRBV14
CASSPRGTAYYEQYF
TGTGCCAGCAGCCCGCGGGGGACAGCTTACTACGAGCAGTACTTC
>-|TRBJ1-4|-|TRBV5-1
CASSFGSNEKLFF
TGCGCCAGCAGCTTTGGCAGTAATGAAAAACTGTTTTTT
>-|TRBJ2-7|TRBD1|TRBV5-4
CASSESGTGGWEQYF
TGTGCCAGCAGCGAATCCGGGACAGGGGGCTGGGAGCAGTACTTC
>-|TRBJ2-7|TRBD2|TRBV9
CASSVVSGGEQYF
TGTGCCAGCAGCGTAGTGAGCGGGGGGGAGCAGTACTTC
>-|TRBJ2-7|TRBD2|TRBV18
CASSPRMAMRTSGYEQYF
TGTGCCAGCTCACCCCGAATGGCTATGCGGACTAGCGGCTACGAGCAGTACTTC
>-|TRBJ1-1|-|TRBV6-5
CASSYGTEAFF
TGTGCCAGCAGTTACGGGACAGAAGCTTTCTTT
>few|TRBJ2-1|-|TRBV7-9
CASSLDRGYSSYNEQFF
TGTGCCAGCAGCTTAGATAGGGGCTACAGCTCCTACAATGAGCAGTTCTTC
>-|TRBJ2-1|-|TRBV28
CATLAVTSYNEQFF
TGTGCCACCTTAGCGGTAACCTCCTACAATGAGCAGTTCTTC
>-|TRBJ1-2|-|TRBV29-1
CSVVAGSLENGYTF
TGCAGCGTTGTAGCAGGCTCCCTCGAAAATGGCTACACCTTC
>-|TRBJ2-1|TRBD2|TRBV18
CASSTVGLAGGPYNEQFF
TGTGCCAGCTCAACCGTCGGACTAGCGGGAGGTCCCTACAATGAGCAGTTCTTC
>-|TRBJ2-1|-|TRBV7-9
CASSLASGEQFF
TGTGCCAGCAGCTTAGCCAGCGGAGAGCAGTTCTTC
>-|TRBJ2-5|TRBD2|TRBV27
CASSAGTSGRRTQYF
TGTGCCAGCAGTGCCGGGACTAGCGGGAGGAGGACCCAGTACTTC
>-|TRBJ2-1|TRBD2|TRBV9
CASSVVSGRVNEQFF
TGTGCCAGCAGCGTAGTTAGCGGGAGGGTCAATGAGCAGTTCTTC
>-|TRBJ1-2|-|TRBV7-2
CASSLDNGSGYTF
TGTGCCAGCAGCTTAGACAATGGGTCTGGCTACACCTTC
>-|TRBJ1-2|-|TRBV4-3
CASSQGVDVLGRYGYTF
TGCGCCAGCAGCCAAGGCGTCGACGTACTCGGGCGCTATGGCTACACCTTC
>-|TRBJ1-2|TRBD1|TRBV2
CASRAGQGAQDYGYTF
TGTGCCAGCAGAGCCGGACAGGGTGCTCAGGACTATGGCTACACCTTC
>-|TRBJ2-5|-|TRBV7-9
CASSSPGRETQYF
TGTGCCAGCAGCTCCCCCGGGCGGGAGACCCAGTACTTC
>-|TRBJ2-7|TRBD2|TRBV4-3
CASSHLAGGPYEQYF
TGCGCCAGCAGCCACTTAGCGGGAGGTCCCTACGAGCAGTACTTC
>-|TRBJ2-7|TRBD1|TRBV18
CASSPRLGRGPYEQYF
TGTGCCAGCTCACCACGTCTGGGCAGGGGGCCCTACGAGCAGTACTTC
>once|TRBJ2-7|-|TRBV7-8
CASSFPAGATVYGAYEQYF
TGTGCCAGCAGCTTCCCCGCGGGGGCGACTGTATATGGGGCTTACGAGCAGTACTTC
>-|TRBJ2-7|-|TRBV27
CASSSGQGYEQYF
TGTGCCAGCAGTTCTGGACAAGGCTACGAGCAGTACTTC
>-|TRBJ1-2|-|TRBV27
CASSLSGALSYGYTF
TGTGCCAGCAGTTTATCGGGGGCGCTGAGCTATGGCTACACCTTC
>-|TRBJ1-2|TRBD1|TRBV27
CASRPARQGDGYTF
TGTGCCAGCAGACCAGCCCGACAGGGGGATGGCTACACCTTC
>-|TRBJ2-7|TRBD2|TRBV10-3
CAISEAGGPGEQYF
TGTGCCATCAGTGAGGCGGGAGGGCCAGGAGAGCAGTACTTC
>-|TRBJ1-1|TRBD1|TRBV27
CATRQGATYTEAFF
TGTGCCACAAGACAGGGGGCAACGTACACTGAAGCTTTCTTT
>-|TRBJ2-6|-|TRBV10-3
CAIRRIVSGANVLTF
TGTGCCATAAGACGGATAGTCTCTGGGGCCAACGTCCTGACTTTC
>-|TRBJ1-5|-|TRBV7-9
CASSQGGAQPQHF
TGTGCCAGCAGCCAAGGGGGGGCCCAGCCCCAGCATTTT
>-|TRBJ2-7|-|TRBV28
CASSPLSYEQYF
TGTGCCAGCAGTCCCCTCTCCTACGAGCAGTACTTC
>-|TRBJ2-1|TRBD1|TRBV7-9
CASPYRGNEQFF
TGTGCCAGCCCCTACAGGGGTAATGAGCAGTTCTTC